This TCR beta chain came from a study of radiotherapy plus CTLA-4 blockade in lung cancer. Profiled with immunoSEQ multiplex PCR; TCRdb holds only in-frame clones, not every one. The table records about 48,000 clones, approximately 78% of them present only once. Trimming removed 0 bases from V and 1 base from J, with 7 bases in between. The CDR3 contains 14 residues. Germline V CDR1 and CDR2: MNHEY, SVGAGI. This sequence originates from a human donor with non-small cell lung cancer who had stable disease on radiotherapy plus ipilimumab. The chain carries TRBV6-5 and TRBJ2-7, with D possibly TRBD2 on 5 matching bases. This material consisted of peripheral blood, taken from a patient treated with radiotherapy plus ipilimumab. The CDR3 DNA reads as TGTGCCAGCAGTTACTCTGAGGGTTCCTACGAGCAGTACTTC. Encoded protein: CASSYSEGSYEQYF.